These 5 T cell receptor beta chains were all obtained from the same sample, sequenced in a study of blood T cell repertoires in COVID-19. Some clones are missing from TCRdb's copy, which holds only in-frame ones; the method was immunoSEQ multiplex PCR. Of 250,000 or so clones listed, approximately 90% are singletons. The sequencing input was PBMCs or T cells enriched from blood (not recorded which). All receptors derive from a man aged 40-49 years who had recovered from COVID-19.

The chain has TRBV7-2 and TRBJ2-2; 7 bases align to TRBD2. The CDR3 consists of 16 residues. V trimming: 3 bases; J trimming: 0 bases; junction bases outside the gene matches: 4. CDR1 and CDR2 (germline): SGHTA, FQGNSA. The CDR3 loop reads CASSFTSAANTGELFF. For the CDR3, the DNA is TGTGCCAGCAGCTTCACTAGCGCTGCGAACACCGGGGAGCTGTTTTTT. The full variable domain, with the rest looked up from reference TRBV7-2 and TRBJ2-2, is GAGVSQSPSNKVTEKGKDVELRCDPISGHTALYWYRQSLGQGLEFLIYFQGNSAPDKSGLPSDRFSAERTGGSVSTLTIQRTQQEDSAVYLCASSFTSAANTGELFFGEGSRLTVL.

The genes are TRBV4-2 and TRBJ2-5; 7 positions match TRBD2. The CDR3 runs to 14 residues. CDR1 is LGHNA, CDR2 YNFKEQ, per germline. V lost 4 bases to trimming and J lost 1 base; unmatched junction nucleotides: 3. CDR3 coding DNA: TGTGCCAGCAGCCCCGCTAGCGGCCAAGAGACCCAGTACTTC. This translates into CASSPASGQETQYF.

Concerning this clone: This CDR3 is also generated by other DNA sequences in the sample. V is TRBV2 and J is TRBJ1-5, with 7 bases fitting TRBD1. The CDR3 contains 12 residues. V lost 8 bases and J lost 6; bases outside the gene matches: 4. Germline CDR1 and CDR2: SNHLY and FYNNEI. The CDR3 DNA is TGTGCCAGCTCGACAGGGTTTCAGCCCCAGCATTTT. Translating gives CASSTGFQPQHF.

This clone was detected once. The gene calls are TRBV27 and TRBJ2-3, with 10 bases lining up with TRBD2. The CDR3 is 17 residues long. Trimming cost V 0 bases and J 6 bases; bases outside gene matches: 9. The V gene's germline CDR1 is MNHEY and CDR2 SMNVEV (reference sequence). The CDR3 DNA reads TGTGCCAGCAGTTTATCGCGGCTAGCGGGGGCCGGGGATACGCAGTATTTT. Encoded protein: CASSLSRLAGAGDTQYF.

The gene calls are TRBV11-3 and TRBJ2-7, with D hard to call. Trimming shortened V by 5 bases and J by 0 bases, and 20 bases separated the two germline ends. Germline CDR1 and CDR2: SGHNT and YENEEA. The CDR3 totals 17 residues. The CDR3 sequence: CASSPTKLETGSYEQYF. The CDR3 DNA reads TGTGCCAGCAGCCCGACCAAATTGGAGACGGGCTCCTACGAGCAGTACTTC.